This T cell receptor (beta chain) was obtained from a study of blood T cell repertoires in COVID-19. Study-level information: The United States, Italy and Spain supplied acute and convalescent COVID-19 samples. PBMCs, B-cell-depleted T cells, or T cells were the source of the cDNA or gDNA that made up the material.

How the authors handled the data: It was from reference gene primer amplification that nucleated cell counts were estimated. Here immunoSEQ multiplex PCR was the method, and the copy in TCRdb shows in-frame clones only, minus some. V and J calls and clone size follow that table, whereas D and trimming were derived from the DNA. This repertoire shows some 91,000 clones, less than 95% found once; its top ten account for about 1.7%. With V trimmed by 3 bases and J by 4 bases, 2 bases remained unmatched. CDR3 length equals 15 residues. Germline V gives CDR1 SGHRS, CDR2 YFSETQ. The receptor was derived from a man aged 60-69 years with acute or convalescent COVID-19. The sample taken for sequencing was peripheral blood. The rearrangement uses TRBV5-1 and TRBJ2-3; 13 bases map to TRBD2. In DNA form, the CDR3 reads TGCGCCAGCAGCTGGGGACTAGCGGGACCAGATACGCAGTATTTT. This gives the protein CASSWGLAGPDTQYF. The full variable domain, in which reference TRBV5-1 and TRBJ2-3 provide the parts outside the CDR3, is KAGVTQTPRYLIKTRGQQVTLSCSPISGHRSVSWYQQTPGQGLQFLFEYFSETQRNKGNFPGRFSGRQFSNSRSEMNVSTLELGDSALYLCASSWGLAGPDTQYFGPGTRLTVL.